Listed here are 24 T cell receptor beta chains from one sample, sequenced in a study of technical replicates of blood from several donors. Generated by immunoSEQ multiplex PCR, the TCRdb table keeps only in-frame clones and is missing some. The sample lists about 13,000 clones, 70% to 80% occurring once. The sample was PBMCs. The receptor source for this set is a human donor in good health.

This clone was detected only a few times. The chain couples TRBV19 to TRBJ2-3; 7 bases fit TRBD1. Losses at the gene ends were 0 bases for V and 4 bases for J; bases not matched to a gene: 10. This CDR3 region has 17 residues. Germline lookup yields CDR1 LNHDA and CDR2 SQIVND (reference sequence). The CDR3 nucleotides read TGTGCCAGTAGTATAGAGGCAGCGGTTACAGGGGCAGATACGCAGTATTTT. Translating gives CASSIEAAVTGADTQYF. The complete variable domain, with remaining parts taken from reference TRBV19 and TRBJ2-3, reads DGGITQSPKYLFRKEGQNVTLSCEQNLNHDAMYWYRQDPGQGLRLIYYSQIVNDFQKGDIAEGYSVSREKKESFPLTVTSAQKNPTAFYLCASSIEAAVTGADTQYFGPGTRLTVL.

The J gene is TRBJ2-5, the V gene TRBV5-6; TRBD1 is a possible D gene (5 bases). This CDR3 has 13 amino acids. Germline values: CDR1 SGHDT, CDR2 YYEEEE. The germline V and J ends were trimmed by 9 bases and 2 bases, with 14 bases remaining between them. The CDR3 region has the DNA TGTGCCACCGTTGTTCAGGGTCAAGAGACCCAGTACTTC. Translating it yields CATVVQGQETQYF.

This chain connects TRBV5-1 to TRBJ2-6; D unclear. In germline, CDR1 is SGHRS, CDR2 YFSETQ. The CDR3 sequence is 15 residues long. The V end lost 0 bases, the J end lost 2 bases, and 6 bases lay between the germline ends. The CDR3 is CASSLELPGANVLTF. The CDR3 DNA sequence: TGCGCCAGCAGCTTGGAGCTGCCTGGGGCCAACGTCCTGACTTTC.

The chain couples TRBV2 to TRBJ1-1; D is unresolved. Trimming pared 8 bases from V and 1 base from J, leaving 8 bases between. This CDR3 has 12 residues. CDR1 and CDR2 (germline): SNHLY, FYNNEI. CDR3 DNA sequence: TGTGCCAGCTCAGACACGAACACTGAAGCTTTCTTT. Translation: CASSDTNTEAFF.

This chain links TRBV9 with TRBJ2-7, with 11 positions matching TRBD2. The CDR3 has 17 residues. CDR1 is SGDLS and CDR2 is YYNGEE in the germline V gene. V was pared by 0 bases and J by 4 bases, with 9 bases of the junction left unmatched. In DNA form, the CDR3 reads TGTGCCAGCAGCGTAGAGGGGTCGGCTAGCGGGAGGTACGAGCAGTACTTC. It is translated as CASSVEGSASGRYEQYF.

The chain is built from TRBV2 and TRBJ2-7; possibly TRBD2 for D (5 bases). This CDR3 comprises 16 residues. CDR1 SNHLY and CDR2 FYNNEI come from the germline V gene. V lost 7 bases, J lost 3 bases, and 22 bases lay in between. CDR3 amino acids: CASNRAGGNLLYEQYF. CDR3 nucleotide sequence: TGTGCCAGCAATAGGGCGGGCGGCAATTTACTCTACGAGCAGTACTTC.

This chain joins TRBV5-1 and TRBJ1-2; a weak D match, TRBD1 (6 bases). This CDR3 region has 13 residues. Per germline, CDR1 SGHRS and CDR2 YFSETQ. V gave up 0 bases and J gave up 8 bases, with 11 bases separating them. CDR3 amino acids: CASSLEGEVGYTF. The CDR3 DNA reads as TGCGCCAGCAGCTTGGAGGGGGAAGTGGGCTACACCTTC.

This chain connects TRBV6-5 to TRBJ2-1; 13 nucleotides match TRBD2. The CDR3 consists of 15 residues. Germline CDR1 reads MNHEY; CDR2 reads SVGAGI. V gave up 5 bases and J gave up 6 bases; unmatched junction bases: 4. The CDR3 sequence is CASSQWTSGSNEQFF. The CDR3 DNA is TGTGCCAGCAGTCAGTGGACTAGCGGGAGCAATGAGCAGTTCTTC.

The chain is built from TRBV9 and TRBJ2-1, with TRBD2 matching 14 bases. Germline V gene lookup returns CDR1 SGDLS and CDR2 YYNGEE. With V trimmed by 4 bases and J by 9 bases, 6 bases remained unmatched. CDR3 size: 15 residues. Written as DNA, the CDR3 is TGTGCCAGCAGCAGGGGACTAGCGGGAGTTGGTGAGCAGTTCTTC. Translation gives CASSRGLAGVGEQFF.

The chain combines TRBV7-9 with TRBJ1-2; 7 bases fit TRBD1. The germline CDR1 and CDR2 sequences are SEHNR and FQNEAQ (reference sequence). V dropped 1 base and J dropped 4; count of bases not matched to a gene: 6. CDR3 length: 15 residues. In DNA form, the CDR3 reads TGTGCCAGCAGCTTAGGGGGGACAGACACCTATGGCTACACCTTC. Protein sequence: CASSLGGTDTYGYTF.

V and J are TRBV18 and TRBJ1-5, with 8 bases identical to TRBD1. This CDR3 is 16 amino acids long. The germline V gene encodes CDR1 KGHSH and CDR2 LQKENI. The ends lost 1 base at V and 8 bases at J; junction bases unmatched: 10. The CDR3 DNA follows: TGTGCCAGCTCACCACGTGACAGGGGTTTAGGAAAGCCCCAGCATTTT. Translated: CASSPRDRGLGKPQHF. The whole variable domain, filled in from reference TRBV18 and TRBJ1-5, reads NAGVMQNPRHLVRRRGQEARLRCSPMKGHSHVYWYRQLPEEGLKFMVYLQKENIIDESGMPKERFSAEFPKEGPSILRIQQVVRGDSAAYFCASSPRDRGLGKPQHFGDGTRLSIL.

This clone came up once. The genes are TRBV7-2 and TRBJ2-1; D is perhaps TRBD2 (5 bases). Trimming removed 5 bases at V and 0 bases at J, with 11 bases between. The germline V gene encodes CDR1 SGHTA and CDR2 FQGNSA. This CDR3 comprises 15 residues. The DNA for the CDR3 is TGTGCCAGCAGCCCCAGTGACTACTCCTACAATGAGCAGTTCTTC. This encodes CASSPSDYSYNEQFF.

This clone appeared once. The genes are TRBV5-6 and TRBJ2-1, with D maybe TRBD2 (5 bases). V was pared by 6 bases and J by 0 bases, with 19 bases between. The CDR3 is 17 amino acids. Germline values: CDR1 SGHDT, CDR2 YYEEEE. CDR3 nucleotide sequence: TGTGCCAGCATCTCATCCATAGCGCTGAGCTCCTACAATGAGCAGTTCTTC. Residues: CASISSIALSSYNEQFF.

V gene TRBV28 combines with J gene TRBJ2-3; TRBD1 aligns across 7 bases. The V gene's germline CDR1 is MDHEN and CDR2 SYDVKM. V was pared by 6 bases and J by 6 bases, with 3 bases of the junction left unmatched. This CDR3 is 12 amino acids long. The CDR3 loop reads CASRTGWDTQYF. In DNA form, the CDR3 reads TGTGCCAGCAGGACAGGGTGGGATACGCAGTATTTT. Filled out from reference TRBV28 and TRBJ2-3, the complete variable domain reads DVKVTQSSRYLVKRTGEKVFLECVQDMDHENMFWYRQDPGLGLRLIYFSYDVKMKEKGDIPEGYSVSREKKERFSLILESASTNQTSMYLCASRTGWDTQYFGPGTRLTVL.

This chain joins TRBV5-4 and TRBJ2-2; D is unresolved. This CDR3 comprises 15 residues. V dropped 0 bases and J dropped 3 bases, with 9 bases sitting between them. Germline V gene lookup returns CDR1 SGHNT and CDR2 YYREEE (reference sequence). CDR3 coding DNA: TGTGCCAGCAGCTTGGCCAGCGCGGACACCGGGGAGCTGTTTTTT. Translating it yields CASSLASADTGELFF.

The chain employs TRBV28 and TRBJ1-2; 8 nucleotides agree with TRBD1. Looked up from germline, CDR1 is MDHEN and CDR2 is SYDVKM. CDR3 length: 17 amino acids. V was clipped by 3 bases and J by 4 bases; unmatched bases: 13. CDR3 residues: CASSFIMSRDRFYGYTF. The CDR3 DNA reads TGTGCCAGCAGTTTTATAATGTCCCGGGACAGGTTCTATGGCTACACCTTC.

The chain links TRBV18 to TRBJ1-1, with D perhaps TRBD1 (6 bases). The V gene's germline CDR1 is KGHSH and CDR2 LQKENI. V was cut by 0 bases and J by 3 bases, with 8 bases left in between. This CDR3 is 14 amino acids long. The CDR3 sequence is CASSPPGAYTEAFF. As DNA, the CDR3 is TGTGCCAGCTCACCACCGGGGGCCTACACTGAAGCTTTCTTT. The full variable domain, rest sourced from reference TRBV18 and TRBJ1-1, is NAGVMQNPRHLVRRRGQEARLRCSPMKGHSHVYWYRQLPEEGLKFMVYLQKENIIDESGMPKERFSAEFPKEGPSILRIQQVVRGDSAAYFCASSPPGAYTEAFFGQGTRLTVV.

The chain recombines TRBV15 with TRBJ2-5; 9 nucleotides match TRBD2. The germline V gene has CDR1 LNHNV and CDR2 YYDKDF (reference sequence). After removal of 6 bases from V and 5 bases from J, the junction contained 16 bases not matched to a gene. The CDR3 contains 17 residues. CDR3 sequence: CATRALWPGLAVETQYF. Written as DNA, the CDR3 is TGTGCCACCAGGGCCCTGTGGCCGGGACTAGCAGTTGAGACCCAGTACTTC.

The gene calls are TRBV6-5 and TRBJ2-1; D remains unclear. The V end was cut by 6 bases, the J end by 1 base, with 7 bases between. The germline V gene encodes CDR1 MNHEY and CDR2 SVGAGI. The CDR3 has 13 residues. CDR3 DNA: TGTGCCAGCAGCCTTAGATCCTACAATGAGCAGTTCTTC. Protein sequence: CASSLRSYNEQFF.

The chain has TRBV19 and TRBJ2-7; a weak D match, TRBD1 (5 bases). The ends were cut back, 3 bases at V and 6 bases at J, with 9 bases in the middle. CDR3 length: 12 residues. Looked up from germline, CDR1 is LNHDA and CDR2 is SQIVND (reference sequence). The CDR3 coding sequence is TGTGCCAGTAGTATCGCAGGGCTCGAGCAGTACTTC. Its translation is CASSIAGLEQYF.

The chain couples TRBV5-1 to TRBJ2-2; 7 bases are a match to TRBD1. The CDR3 totals 16 residues. J gave up 3 bases and V 0 bases, and 5 bases lay outside the gene matches. Germline CDR1 reads SGHRS; CDR2 reads YFSETQ. The CDR3 nucleotides read TGCGCCAGCAGCTTGGGACAGGGCCAATACACCGGGGAGCTGTTTTTT. This sequence encodes CASSLGQGQYTGELFF.

V usage is TRBV27 and J usage is TRBJ2-5; TRBD2 aligns across 8 bases. The germline CDR1 and CDR2 sequences are MNHEY and SMNVEV (reference sequence). After removal of 6 bases from V and 5 bases from J, the junction contained 11 bases not matched to a gene. The CDR3 is 15 residues long. The CDR3 sequence is CASSPGVSGIETQYF. For the CDR3, the DNA is TGTGCCAGCAGCCCCGGTGTTAGCGGGATTGAGACCCAGTACTTC.

This chain links TRBV4-1 with TRBJ2-3; 12 positions match TRBD2. CDR1 and CDR2 (germline): MGHRA, YSYEKL. CDR3 length: 21 amino acids. V gave up 1 base and J gave up 0 bases; unmatched junction bases: 14. DNA for the CDR3: TGCGCCAGCAGCCAAGTCCTAATACTAGCGGGAGGTCCTCCTAGCACAGATACGCAGTATTTT. This gives the protein CASSQVLILAGGPPSTDTQYF.

This chain connects TRBV30 to TRBJ1-2; D is possibly TRBD1 (5 bases). This CDR3 is 11 amino acids long. Trimming took off 0 bases at V and 12 bases at J, with 11 bases between the two ends. The V gene's germline CDR1 is GTSNPN and CDR2 SVGIG (reference sequence). Written as DNA, the CDR3 is TGTGCCTGGAGTGTACAGGATATTCACACCTTC. Its translation is CAWSVQDIHTF.